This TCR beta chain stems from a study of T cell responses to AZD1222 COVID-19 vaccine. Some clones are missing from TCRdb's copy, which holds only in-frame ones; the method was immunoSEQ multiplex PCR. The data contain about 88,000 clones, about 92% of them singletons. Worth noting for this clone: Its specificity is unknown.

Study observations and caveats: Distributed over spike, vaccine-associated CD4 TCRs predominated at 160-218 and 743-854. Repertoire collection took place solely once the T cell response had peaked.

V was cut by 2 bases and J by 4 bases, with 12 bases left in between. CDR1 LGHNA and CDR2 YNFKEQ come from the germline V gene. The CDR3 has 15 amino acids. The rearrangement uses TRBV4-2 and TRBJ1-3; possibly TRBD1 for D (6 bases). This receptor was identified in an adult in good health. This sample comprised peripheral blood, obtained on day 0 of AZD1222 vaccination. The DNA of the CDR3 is TGTGCCAGCAGCCAAAGGGGGGGAGTAGGAAACACCATATATTTT. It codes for CASSQRGGVGNTIYF.